A single sample is the source of the 14 T cell receptor beta chains below, sequenced in a study of blood T cell repertoires in COVID-19. Here immunoSEQ multiplex PCR was the method, and the copy in TCRdb shows in-frame clones only, minus some. Of about 59,000 clones listed, around 92% were seen once; the top ten hold 6.5% to 9.5%. The sample consisted of peripheral blood. The receptors come from a human donor in a cohort sampled during active COVID-19.

The chain couples TRBV24-1 to TRBJ1-1; maybe TRBD1 (6 bases). Germline V CDR1 and CDR2: KGHDR, SFDVKD. The V end lost 10 bases, the J end lost 4 bases, and 15 bases lay between the germline ends. The CDR3 has 13 amino acids. CDR3 nucleotides: TGTGCCACTGCAAAATCAGGGGCCACTGAAGCTTTCTTT. This sequence encodes CATAKSGATEAFF.

The rearrangement uses TRBV9 and TRBJ1-5; D not certain. Germline CDR1 reads SGDLS; CDR2 reads YYNGEE. V lost 2 bases to trimming and J lost 6 bases, with 15 bases between them. This CDR3 has 15 amino acids. CDR3 region: CASSVEGSPGQPQHF. CDR3 nucleotides: TGTGCCAGCAGCGTGGAGGGATCCCCGGGTCAGCCCCAGCATTTT. The complete variable domain, with remaining parts taken from reference TRBV9 and TRBJ1-5, reads DSGVTQTPKHLITATGQRVTLRCSPRSGDLSVYWYQQSLDQGLQFLIQYYNGEERAKGNILERFSAQQFPDLHSELNLSSLELGDSALYFCASSVEGSPGQPQHFGDGTRLSIL.

The rearrangement joins TRBV5-4 to TRBJ2-5, with D tentatively TRBD1 (5 bases). V lost 2 bases and J lost 5, with 10 bases in between. Germline V gene data show CDR1 as SGHNT and CDR2 as YYREEE (reference sequence). There are 13 residues in the CDR3. The CDR3 protein is CASSFGQRETQYF. CDR3 DNA sequence: TGTGCCAGCAGCTTTGGACAAAGGGAGACCCAGTACTTC. Drawing the rest from reference TRBV5-4 and TRBJ2-5, the complete variable domain is ETGVTQSPTHLIKTRGQQVTLRCSSQSGHNTVSWYQQALGQGPQFIFQYYREEENGRGNFPPRFSGLQFPNYSSELNVNALELDDSALYLCASSFGQRETQYFGPGTRLLVL.

V is TRBV27 and J is TRBJ1-1, with 8 bases aligning to TRBD1. Trimming cost V 5 bases and J 0 bases; bases outside gene matches: 11. CDR3 size: 17 residues. The germline V gene has CDR1 MNHEY and CDR2 SMNVEV (reference sequence). CDR3 in amino acids: CASSPGTGRMMNTEAFF. The CDR3 DNA reads TGTGCCAGCAGTCCGGGGACAGGAAGAATGATGAACACTGAAGCTTTCTTT.

The chain has TRBV19 and TRBJ1-4, with 8 bases that match TRBD1. CDR3 length: 15 residues. Germline V gene lookup returns CDR1 LNHDA and CDR2 SQIVND (reference sequence). The V segment lost 5 bases and the J segment 1 base; nucleotides outside the gene matches: 3. The CDR3, as DNA: TGTGCCAGTAGTGAGACAGGGGTAACTAATGAAAAACTGTTTTTT. Its protein is CASSETGVTNEKLFF.

The genes are TRBV4-1 and TRBJ2-2, with D perhaps TRBD1 (5 bases). Germline V lookup: CDR1 MGHRA, CDR2 YSYEKL. The V gene lost 1 base and the J gene lost 4 bases, with 10 bases spanning the gap. The CDR3 loop spans 15 amino acids. The CDR3 spells CASSQGGLFTGELFF. The CDR3 DNA reads TGCGCCAGCAGCCAAGGGGGCCTCTTCACCGGGGAGCTGTTTTTT.

CDR3 loop: CASSLVVSGTDTQYF. The CDR3 DNA reads TGTGCCAGCAGCTTAGTGGTCTCGGGGACAGATACGCAGTATTTT. The chain couples TRBV7-2 to TRBJ2-3; possibly TRBD2 for D (5 bases). This CDR3 comprises 15 residues. Per the germline V gene, CDR1 is SGHTA and CDR2 is FQGNSA. V shed 1 base and J shed 3 bases, with 11 bases lying between them.

This chain joins TRBV11-2 and TRBJ2-2, with a weak D call TRBD2 (6 bases). Germline values: CDR1 SGHAT, CDR2 FQNNGV. The length of the CDR3 is 18 residues. The germline V and J ends were trimmed by 4 bases and 2 bases, with 20 bases remaining between them. Here the CDR3 reads CASSSWSVRRANTGELFF. The CDR3, as DNA: TGTGCCAGCAGCTCGTGGAGCGTAAGGAGGGCAAACACCGGGGAGCTGTTTTTT. Full variable domain (outside the CDR3, taken from reference TRBV11-2 and TRBJ2-2): EAGVAQSPRYKIIEKRQSVAFWCNPISGHATLYWYQQILGQGPKLLIQFQNNGVVDDSQLPKDRFSAERLKGVDSTLKIQPAKLEDSAVYLCASSSWSVRRANTGELFFGEGSRLTVL.

J is TRBJ2-3 and V is TRBV12-5; a possible D gene is TRBD2 (5 bases). There are 13 residues in the CDR3. Germline-derived CDR1 and CDR2 are LGHNT and FRNRAP. Trimming removed 6 bases at V and 2 bases at J, with 9 bases between. Here the CDR3 reads CASGSGYTDTQYF. CDR3 coding DNA: TGTGCTAGTGGCAGCGGATACACAGATACGCAGTATTTT. The complete variable domain, with remaining parts taken from reference TRBV12-5 and TRBJ2-3, reads DARVTQTPRHKVTEMGQEVTMRCQPILGHNTVFWYRQTMMQGLELLAYFRNRAPLDDSGMPKDRFSAEMPDATLATLKIQPSEPRDSAVYFCASGSGYTDTQYFGPGTRLTVL.

The chain has TRBV6-6 and TRBJ1-2, with D unclear. The V end lost 2 bases, the J end lost 4 bases, and 14 bases lay between the germline ends. Germline-derived CDR1 and CDR2 are MNHNY and SVGAGI (reference sequence). The CDR3 runs 15 residues. The CDR3, as DNA: TGTGCCAGCAGTTACGAACGGGGTCGAGGCTATGGCTACACCTTC. Its protein is CASSYERGRGYGYTF.

The chain links TRBV5-1 to TRBJ2-1; 11 bases are shared with TRBD2. V trimming: 2 bases; J trimming: 7 bases; junction bases outside the gene matches: 2. Germline V gene lookup returns CDR1 SGHRS and CDR2 YFSETQ. The CDR3 totals 14 residues. The CDR3 coding sequence is TGCGCCAGCAGCTTTGGGACTAGCGGAAATGAGCAGTTCTTC. This gives the protein CASSFGTSGNEQFF.

The J gene is TRBJ1-4, the V gene TRBV3-1 (or the pseudogene TRBV3-2), with 11 bases that match TRBD1. CDR3 length equals 17 residues. V lost 3 bases, J lost 6 bases, and 9 bases stayed unmatched. From germline, CDR1 is LGHDT and CDR2 YNNKEL (reference sequence). CDR3 region: CASSQGGQGAVDEKLFF. CDR3 DNA sequence: TGTGCCAGCAGCCAGGGTGGACAGGGGGCAGTCGATGAAAAACTGTTTTTT.

The chain's CDR3 is CASSFTLRTGSLEEQYF. CDR3 coding DNA: TGCGCCAGCAGCTTCACCCTAAGGACAGGTTCTCTTGAAGAGCAGTACTTC. The V call is TRBV5-1, the J call TRBJ2-7; 7 bases fit TRBD1. CDR1 and CDR2 (germline): SGHRS, YFSETQ. J gave up 7 bases and V 2 bases, and 18 bases lay outside the gene matches. This CDR3 has 17 residues. The whole variable domain, remainder taken from reference TRBV5-1 and TRBJ2-7, is KAGVTQTPRYLIKTRGQQVTLSCSPISGHRSVSWYQQTPGQGLQFLFEYFSETQRNKGNFPGRFSGRQFSNSRSEMNVSTLELGDSALYLCASSFTLRTGSLEEQYFGPGTRLTVT.

The rearrangement uses TRBV6-2 or TRBV6-3 and TRBJ2-7, with D uncertain. V was cut by 3 bases and J by 7 bases, with 13 bases left in between. The CDR3 contains 13 residues. CDR1 and CDR2 from the germline V gene are MNHEY and SVGEGT. The CDR3: CASSYNQVIEQYF. DNA of the CDR3: TGTGCCAGCAGTTATAATCAGGTCATTGAGCAGTACTTC.